Sequencing of this TCR beta chain was carried out in a study of blood T cell repertoires in COVID-19. Overall study: There were acute and convalescent COVID-19 samples, and they came from the United States, Italy and Spain. In each case, the material was cDNA or gDNA derived from T cells, B-cell-depleted T cells, or PBMCs.

The assay was immunoSEQ multiplex PCR, and TCRdb's table has in-frame clones only and misses some. The repertoire consists of 110,000 to 150,000 clones, with 80% to 90% occurring once and the leading ten covering 1.5% to 2%. CDR3 size: 19 residues. V dropped 5 bases and J dropped 0; count of bases not matched to a gene: 13. Per the germline V gene, CDR1 is SGHTA and CDR2 is FQGTGA. The sequencing input was peripheral blood. The sequence derives from a woman aged 50 to 60 with acute or convalescent COVID-19. V usage is TRBV7-3 and J usage is TRBJ2-6, with TRBD1 identical over 7 bases. The CDR3 DNA follows: TGTGCCAGCAGCACATTACGGACAGGTTTCCGCTCTGGGGCCAACGTCCTGACTTTC. It translates to CASSTLRTGFRSGANVLTF.